This T cell receptor beta chain was recovered during a study of control samples from healthy donors and cancer patients. Losses at the gene ends were 0 bases for V and 4 bases for J; bases not matched to a gene: 11. From germline, CDR1 is SGHRS and CDR2 YFSETQ. This CDR3 has 17 residues. Libraries were prepared by immunoSEQ multiplex PCR; TCRdb keeps only in-frame clonotypes and omits some of them. The sample lists roughly 98,000 clones; approximately 93% were seen once. The chain joins TRBV5-1 to TRBJ1-1, with 8 positions matching TRBD1. Material: blood. This clonotype was obtained from a man between 18 and 29 years old in good health. CDR3 DNA sequence: TGCGCCAGCAGCTTGGTGTTACAGGGGGAGGCAAGCACTGAAGCTTTCTTT. Translated, it gives CASSLVLQGEASTEAFF.